This T cell receptor beta chain was captured in a study of metastatic and nonmetastatic thyroid tumors. Each patient came to thyroid surgery without any prior treatment (of any kind). The CDR3 runs 15 residues. The junction had 10 bases not matched to a gene; V was cut back by 2 bases and J by 8 bases. From germline, CDR1 is SGHTA and CDR2 FQGNSA. Study outcomes and limitations: Significantly greater TCR beta diversity was reportedly found in malignant thyroid tumors than in benign nodules (in blood and tumor).

This clone was seen once. Its specificity is unknown. TCRdb re-analyzed the PCR reads using MiXCR. The table has over 20,000 clones, 28% seen once. The chain combines TRBV7-2 with TRBJ1-2, with 8 nucleotides matching TRBD1. The sequence was obtained from a male donor with papillary thyroid cancer or a benign thyroid nodule (not recorded which). Some clones in this sample may be carry-over from other donors' samples. Sequencing input: tumor tissue. DNA of the CDR3: TGTGCCAGCAGCTTACTTGGACAGGGAGTGGGCGGCTACACCTTC. Translating it yields CASSLLGQGVGGYTF. Full variable domain (remainder filled in from reference TRBV7-2 and TRBJ1-2): GAGVSQSPSNKVTEKGKDVELRCDPISGHTALYWYRQSLGQGLEFLIYFQGNSAPDKSGLPSDRFSAERTGGSVSTLTIQRTQQEDSAVYLCASSLLGQGVGGYTFGSGTRLTVV.